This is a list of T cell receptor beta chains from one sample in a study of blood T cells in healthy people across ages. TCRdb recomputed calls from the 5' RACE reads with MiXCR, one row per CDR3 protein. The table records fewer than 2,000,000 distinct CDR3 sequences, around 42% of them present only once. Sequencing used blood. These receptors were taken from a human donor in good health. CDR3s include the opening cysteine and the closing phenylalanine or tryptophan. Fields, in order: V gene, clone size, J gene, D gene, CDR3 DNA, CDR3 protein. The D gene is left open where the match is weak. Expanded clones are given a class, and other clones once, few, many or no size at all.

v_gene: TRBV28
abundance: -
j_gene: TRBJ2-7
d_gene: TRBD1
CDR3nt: TGTGCCAGCAGAGACCCCGGGACAGGGGGTTTTAACGAGCAGTACTTC
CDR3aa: CASRDPGTGGFNEQYF

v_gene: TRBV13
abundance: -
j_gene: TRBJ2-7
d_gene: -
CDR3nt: TGTGCCAGCAGCTCTGGGCGGAGGGCAGTCTACGAGCAGTACTTC
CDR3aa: CASSSGRRAVYEQYF

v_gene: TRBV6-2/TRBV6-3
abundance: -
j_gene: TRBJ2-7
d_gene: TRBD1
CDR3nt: TGTGCCAGCACCCAGACAGGGGATGGGCAGTACTTC
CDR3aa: CASTQTGDGQYF

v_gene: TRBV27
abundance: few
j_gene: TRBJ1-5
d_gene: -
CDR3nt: TGTGCCAGCAGTCCCGGGACAACGGGCGGCAATCAGCCCCAGCATTTT
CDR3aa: CASSPGTTGGNQPQHF

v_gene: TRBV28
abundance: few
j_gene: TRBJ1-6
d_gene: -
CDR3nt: TGTGCCAGCAGAGCCGGGGCTCTTCGAGATTCACCCCTCCACTTT
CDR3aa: CASRAGALRDSPLHF

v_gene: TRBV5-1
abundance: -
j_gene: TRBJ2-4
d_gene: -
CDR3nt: TGCGCCAGCAGCTCGGAGGCGGGGGCCAAAAACATTCAGTACTTC
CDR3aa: CASSSEAGAKNIQYF

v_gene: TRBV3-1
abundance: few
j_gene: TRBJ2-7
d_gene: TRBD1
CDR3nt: TGTGCCAGCAGCCTCCTCGGACAGGGGTGGTCCTACGAGCAGTACTTC
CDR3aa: CASSLLGQGWSYEQYF

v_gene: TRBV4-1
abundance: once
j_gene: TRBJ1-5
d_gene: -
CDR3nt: TGCGCCAGCAGGTTTTTTTATCCGCTGAAGAATCAGCCCCAGCATTTT
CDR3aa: CASRFFYPLKNQPQHF

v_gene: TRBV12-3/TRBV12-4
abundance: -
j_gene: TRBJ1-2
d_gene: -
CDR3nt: TGTGCCAGCAGTTTTGGGCAGGGCCTATGGGGCTATGGCTACACCTTC
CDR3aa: CASSFGQGLWGYGYTF

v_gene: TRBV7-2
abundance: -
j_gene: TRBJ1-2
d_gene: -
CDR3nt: TGTGCCAGCAGGCAAATGACCGGCTATGGCTACACCTTC
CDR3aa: CASRQMTGYGYTF

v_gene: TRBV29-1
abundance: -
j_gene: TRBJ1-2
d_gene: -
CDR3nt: TGCAGCGTTGAAGAATTCCTCAGGGGTACTAATGGCTACACCTTC
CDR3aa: CSVEEFLRGTNGYTF

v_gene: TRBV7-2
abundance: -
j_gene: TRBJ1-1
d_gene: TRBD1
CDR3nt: TGTGCCAGCACCGACCAGGGACAGCCGAACACTGAAGCTTTCTTT
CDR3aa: CASTDQGQPNTEAFF

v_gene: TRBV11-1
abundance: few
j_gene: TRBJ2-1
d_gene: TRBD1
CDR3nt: TGTGCCAGCAGCTTAACACAGGGACAGTACAATGAGCAGTTCTTC
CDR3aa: CASSLTQGQYNEQFF

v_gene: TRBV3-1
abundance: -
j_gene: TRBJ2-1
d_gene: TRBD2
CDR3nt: TGTGCCAGCAGTACTTCTAGCGGAGTCTACAATGAGCAGTTCTTC
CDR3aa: CASSTSSGVYNEQFF

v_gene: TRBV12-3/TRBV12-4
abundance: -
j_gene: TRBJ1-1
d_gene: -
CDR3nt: TGTGCCAGCAGTTCGACATACACCCATCCCACTGAAGCTTTCTTT
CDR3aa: CASSSTYTHPTEAFF

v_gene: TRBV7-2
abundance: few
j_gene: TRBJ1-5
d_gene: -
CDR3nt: TGTGCCAGCAGCTTACTTCTCAATCAGCCCCAGCATTTT
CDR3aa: CASSLLLNQPQHF

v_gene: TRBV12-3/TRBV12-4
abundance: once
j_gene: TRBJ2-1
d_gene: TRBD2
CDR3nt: TGTGCCAGCAGTTGGGCGGGGGGTGAGAATGAGCAGTTCTTC
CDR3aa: CASSWAGGENEQFF

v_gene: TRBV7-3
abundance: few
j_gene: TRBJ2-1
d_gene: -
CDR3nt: TGTGCCAGCAGCTACCTGGGGACGGGGGTGGAGAGTCAGCAGTTCTTC
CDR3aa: CASSYLGTGVESQQFF

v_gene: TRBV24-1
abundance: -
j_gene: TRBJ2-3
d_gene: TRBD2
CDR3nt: TGTGCCACCAGTGGGGGGACTAGCGGTGCGGGAGATACGCAGTATTTT
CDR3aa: CATSGGTSGAGDTQYF

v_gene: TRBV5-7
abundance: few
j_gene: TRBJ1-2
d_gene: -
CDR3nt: TGTGCCAGCAGCCCCAAAGACGAGGTTGGCTATGGCTACACCTTC
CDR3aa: CASSPKDEVGYGYTF

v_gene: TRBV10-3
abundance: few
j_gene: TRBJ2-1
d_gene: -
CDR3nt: TGTGCCATCAGTGATCAGACCTACAATGAGCAGTTCTTC
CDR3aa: CAISDQTYNEQFF